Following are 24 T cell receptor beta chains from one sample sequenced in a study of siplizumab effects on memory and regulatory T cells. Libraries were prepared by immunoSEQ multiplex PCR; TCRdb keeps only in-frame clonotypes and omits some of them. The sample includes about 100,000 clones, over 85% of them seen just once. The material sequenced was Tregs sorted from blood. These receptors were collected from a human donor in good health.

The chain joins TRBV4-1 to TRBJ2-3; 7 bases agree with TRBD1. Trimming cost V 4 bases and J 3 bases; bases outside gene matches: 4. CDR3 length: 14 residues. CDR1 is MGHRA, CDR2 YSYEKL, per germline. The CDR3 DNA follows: TGCGCCAGCAGCCGACGACAGGGAACAGATACGCAGTATTTT. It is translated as CASSRRQGTDTQYF.

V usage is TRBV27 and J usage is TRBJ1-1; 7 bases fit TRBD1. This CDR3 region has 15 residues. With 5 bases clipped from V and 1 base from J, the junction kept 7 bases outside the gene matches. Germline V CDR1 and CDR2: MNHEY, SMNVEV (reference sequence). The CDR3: CASSRTGARNTEAFF. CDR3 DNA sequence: TGTGCCAGCAGTAGAACAGGGGCCAGGAACACTGAAGCTTTCTTT.

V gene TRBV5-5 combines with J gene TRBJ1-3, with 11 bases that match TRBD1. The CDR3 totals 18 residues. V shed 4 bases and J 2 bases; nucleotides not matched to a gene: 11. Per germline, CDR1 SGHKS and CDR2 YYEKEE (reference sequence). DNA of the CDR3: TGTGCCAGCAGCCTTACCCTACCGGGACAGGGGGCTGGAAACACCATATATTTT. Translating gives CASSLTLPGQGAGNTIYF. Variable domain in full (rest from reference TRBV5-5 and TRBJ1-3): DAGVTQSPTHLIKTRGQQVTLRCSPISGHKSVSWYQQVLGQGPQFIFQYYEKEERGRGNFPDRFSARQFPNYSSELNVNALLLGDSALYLCASSLTLPGQGAGNTIYFGEGSWLTVV.

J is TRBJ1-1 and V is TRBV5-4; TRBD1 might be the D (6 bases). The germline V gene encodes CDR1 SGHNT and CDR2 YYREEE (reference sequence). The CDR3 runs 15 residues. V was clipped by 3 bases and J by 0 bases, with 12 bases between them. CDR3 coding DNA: TGTGCCAGCAGCTACCCAGGGGTCATGAACACTGAAGCTTTCTTT. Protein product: CASSYPGVMNTEAFF. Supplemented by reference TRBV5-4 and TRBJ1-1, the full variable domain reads ETGVTQSPTHLIKTRGQQVTLRCSSQSGHNTVSWYQQALGQGPQFIFQYYREEENGRGNFPPRFSGLQFPNYSSELNVNALELDDSALYLCASSYPGVMNTEAFFGQGTRLTVV.

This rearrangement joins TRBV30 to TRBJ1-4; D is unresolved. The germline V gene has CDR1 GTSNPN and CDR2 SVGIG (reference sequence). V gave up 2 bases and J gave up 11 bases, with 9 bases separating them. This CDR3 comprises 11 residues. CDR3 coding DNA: TGTGCCTGGAGTTCGGCGGGGAAACTGTTTTTT. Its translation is CAWSSAGKLFF.

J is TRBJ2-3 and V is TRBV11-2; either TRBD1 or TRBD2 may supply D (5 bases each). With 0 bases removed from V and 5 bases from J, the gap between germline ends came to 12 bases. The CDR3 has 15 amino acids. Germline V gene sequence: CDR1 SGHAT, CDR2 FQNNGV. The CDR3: CASSLDSGQVDTQYF. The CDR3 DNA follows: TGTGCCAGCAGCTTAGATTCGGGGCAAGTAGATACGCAGTATTTT. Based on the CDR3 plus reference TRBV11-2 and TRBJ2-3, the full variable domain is EAGVAQSPRYKIIEKRQSVAFWCNPISGHATLYWYQQILGQGPKLLIQFQNNGVVDDSQLPKDRFSAERLKGVDSTLKIQPAKLEDSAVYLCASSLDSGQVDTQYFGPGTRLTVL.

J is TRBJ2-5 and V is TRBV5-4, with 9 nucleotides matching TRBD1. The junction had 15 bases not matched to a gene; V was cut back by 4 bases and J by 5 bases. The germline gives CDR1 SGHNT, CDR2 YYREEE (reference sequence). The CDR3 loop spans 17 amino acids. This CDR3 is CASSPVPGQGWEETQYF. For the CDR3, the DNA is TGTGCCAGCAGCCCTGTCCCGGGACAGGGTTGGGAGGAGACCCAGTACTTC.

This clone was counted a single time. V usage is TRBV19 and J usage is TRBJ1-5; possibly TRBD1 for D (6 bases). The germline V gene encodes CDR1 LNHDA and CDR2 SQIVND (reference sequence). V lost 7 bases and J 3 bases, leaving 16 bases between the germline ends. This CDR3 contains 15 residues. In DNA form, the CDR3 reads TGTGCCAGTATCCTCGGGGCAGGGGCCAATCAGCCCCAGCATTTT. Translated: CASILGAGANQPQHF.

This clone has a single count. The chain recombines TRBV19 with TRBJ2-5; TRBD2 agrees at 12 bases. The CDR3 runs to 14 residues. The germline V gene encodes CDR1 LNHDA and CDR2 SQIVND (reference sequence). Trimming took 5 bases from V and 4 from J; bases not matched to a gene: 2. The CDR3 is CASSVGLAGETQYF. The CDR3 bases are TGTGCCAGTAGTGTGGGACTAGCGGGAGAGACCCAGTACTTC.

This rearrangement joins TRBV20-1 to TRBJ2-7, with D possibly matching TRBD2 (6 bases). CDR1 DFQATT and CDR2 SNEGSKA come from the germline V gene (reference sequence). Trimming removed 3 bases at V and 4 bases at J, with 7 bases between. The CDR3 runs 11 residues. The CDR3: CSARAGYEQYF. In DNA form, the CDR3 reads TGCAGTGCTAGGGCGGGATACGAGCAGTACTTC.

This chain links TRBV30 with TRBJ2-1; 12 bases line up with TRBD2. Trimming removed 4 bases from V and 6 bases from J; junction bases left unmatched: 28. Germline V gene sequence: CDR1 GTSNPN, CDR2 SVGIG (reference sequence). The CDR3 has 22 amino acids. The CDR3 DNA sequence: TGTGCCTGGACCCAAAACGCAGGGGCACTAGCGGGGGGACCTCTTTCCCTCAATGAGCAGTTCTTC. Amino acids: CAWTQNAGALAGGPLSLNEQFF.

In nucleotides, the CDR3 is TGCGCCAGCAGCGGAGGCCCTGGACGGAGCTCTGGAAACACCATATATTTT. As protein: CASSGGPGRSSGNTIYF. The J gene is TRBJ1-3, the V gene TRBV5-1, with no clear D. Germline V gene lookup returns CDR1 SGHRS and CDR2 YFSETQ. Trimming took 4 bases from V and 0 from J, leaving 17 bases between them. The CDR3 consists of 17 residues.

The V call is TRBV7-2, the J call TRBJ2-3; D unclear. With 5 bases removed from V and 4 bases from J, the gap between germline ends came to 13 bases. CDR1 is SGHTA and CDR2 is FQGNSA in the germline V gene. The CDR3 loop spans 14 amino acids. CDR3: CASSTLRIPDTQYF. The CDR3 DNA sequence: TGTGCCAGCAGCACCCTCCGTATCCCAGATACGCAGTATTTT.

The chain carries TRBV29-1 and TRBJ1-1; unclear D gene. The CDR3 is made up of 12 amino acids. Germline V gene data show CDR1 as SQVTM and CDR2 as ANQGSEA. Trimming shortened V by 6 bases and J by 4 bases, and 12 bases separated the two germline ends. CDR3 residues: CSVGWRSTEAFF. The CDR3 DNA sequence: TGCAGCGTAGGCTGGCGGAGCACTGAAGCTTTCTTT.

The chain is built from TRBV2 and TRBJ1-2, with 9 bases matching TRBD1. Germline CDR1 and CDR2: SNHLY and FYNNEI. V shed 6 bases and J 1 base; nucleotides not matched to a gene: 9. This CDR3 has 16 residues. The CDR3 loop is CASSLDRGRNNYGYTF. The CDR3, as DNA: TGTGCCAGCAGCCTCGACAGGGGGAGGAATAACTATGGCTACACCTTC.

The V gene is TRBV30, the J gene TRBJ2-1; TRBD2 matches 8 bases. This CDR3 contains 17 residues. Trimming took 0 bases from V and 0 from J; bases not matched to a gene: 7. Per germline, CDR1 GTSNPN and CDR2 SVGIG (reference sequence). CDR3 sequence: CAWSVGGGRPSYNEQFF. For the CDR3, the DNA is TGTGCCTGGAGTGTAGGCGGGGGGCGGCCCTCCTACAATGAGCAGTTCTTC.

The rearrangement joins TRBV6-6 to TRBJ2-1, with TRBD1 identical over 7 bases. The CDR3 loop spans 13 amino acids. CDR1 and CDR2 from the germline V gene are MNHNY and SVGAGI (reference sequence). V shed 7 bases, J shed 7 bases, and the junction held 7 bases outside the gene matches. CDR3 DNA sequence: TGTGCCAGCACTAGGGGGCGCGGAAATGAGCAGTTCTTC. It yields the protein CASTRGRGNEQFF.

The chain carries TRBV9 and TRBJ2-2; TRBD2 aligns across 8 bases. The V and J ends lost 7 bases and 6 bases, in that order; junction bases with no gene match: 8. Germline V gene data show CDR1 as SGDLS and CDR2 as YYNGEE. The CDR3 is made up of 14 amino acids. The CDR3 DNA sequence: TGTGCCAGCGCTGAGAGCGGGAGCGCCGGGGAGCTGTTTTTT. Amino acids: CASAESGSAGELFF. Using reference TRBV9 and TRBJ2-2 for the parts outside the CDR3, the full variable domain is DSGVTQTPKHLITATGQRVTLRCSPRSGDLSVYWYQQSLDQGLQFLIQYYNGEERAKGNILERFSAQQFPDLHSELNLSSLELGDSALYFCASAESGSAGELFFGEGSRLTVL.

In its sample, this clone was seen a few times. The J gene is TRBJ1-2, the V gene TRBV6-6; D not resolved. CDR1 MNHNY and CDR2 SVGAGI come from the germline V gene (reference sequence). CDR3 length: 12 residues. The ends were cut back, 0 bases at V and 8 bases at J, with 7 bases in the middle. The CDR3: CASSYSGEGYTF. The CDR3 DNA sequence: TGTGCCAGCAGTTACTCAGGAGAGGGCTACACCTTC.

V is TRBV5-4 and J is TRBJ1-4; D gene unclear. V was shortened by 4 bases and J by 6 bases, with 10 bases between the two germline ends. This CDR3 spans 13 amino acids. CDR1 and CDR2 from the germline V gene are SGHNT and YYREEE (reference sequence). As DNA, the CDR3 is TGTGCCAGCAGCGACGCGGGTGATGAAAAACTGTTTTTT. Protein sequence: CASSDAGDEKLFF. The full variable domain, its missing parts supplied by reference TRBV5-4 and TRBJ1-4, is ETGVTQSPTHLIKTRGQQVTLRCSSQSGHNTVSWYQQALGQGPQFIFQYYREEENGRGNFPPRFSGLQFPNYSSELNVNALELDDSALYLCASSDAGDEKLFFGSGTQLSVL.

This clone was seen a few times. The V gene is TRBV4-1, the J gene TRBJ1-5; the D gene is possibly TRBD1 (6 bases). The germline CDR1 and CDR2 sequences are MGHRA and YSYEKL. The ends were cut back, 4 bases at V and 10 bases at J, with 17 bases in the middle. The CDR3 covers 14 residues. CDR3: CASSPGQFNRPQHF. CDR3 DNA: TGCGCCAGCAGCCCCGGACAGTTTAATCGACCCCAGCATTTT.

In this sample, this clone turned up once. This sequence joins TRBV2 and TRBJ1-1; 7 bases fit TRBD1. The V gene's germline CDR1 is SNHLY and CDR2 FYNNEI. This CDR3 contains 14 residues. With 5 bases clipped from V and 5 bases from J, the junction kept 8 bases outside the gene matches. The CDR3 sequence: CASSRDRVGTEAFF. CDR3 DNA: TGTGCCAGCAGTCGTGACAGGGTTGGTACTGAAGCTTTCTTT.

CDR3 region: CAMEKQGADGYTF. DNA for the CDR3: TGTGCTATGGAGAAACAGGGGGCGGATGGCTACACCTTC. J is TRBJ1-2 and V is TRBV30; 9 bases fit TRBD1. The germline CDR1 and CDR2 sequences are GTSNPN and SVGIG (reference sequence). The CDR3 sequence is 13 residues long. Looking up the rest from reference TRBV30 and TRBJ1-2 gives the full variable domain: SQTIHQWPATLVQPVGSPLSLECTVEGTSNPNLYWYRQAAGRGLQLLFYSVGIGQISSEVPQNLSASRPQDRQFILSSKKLLLSDSGFYLCAMEKQGADGYTFGSGTRLTVV.

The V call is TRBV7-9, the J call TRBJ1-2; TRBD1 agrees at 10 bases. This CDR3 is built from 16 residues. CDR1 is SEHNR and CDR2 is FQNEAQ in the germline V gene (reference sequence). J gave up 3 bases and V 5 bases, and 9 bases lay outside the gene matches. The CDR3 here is CASSVTGTGAYYGYTF. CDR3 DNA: TGTGCCAGCAGCGTAACCGGGACAGGGGCCTACTATGGCTACACCTTC.